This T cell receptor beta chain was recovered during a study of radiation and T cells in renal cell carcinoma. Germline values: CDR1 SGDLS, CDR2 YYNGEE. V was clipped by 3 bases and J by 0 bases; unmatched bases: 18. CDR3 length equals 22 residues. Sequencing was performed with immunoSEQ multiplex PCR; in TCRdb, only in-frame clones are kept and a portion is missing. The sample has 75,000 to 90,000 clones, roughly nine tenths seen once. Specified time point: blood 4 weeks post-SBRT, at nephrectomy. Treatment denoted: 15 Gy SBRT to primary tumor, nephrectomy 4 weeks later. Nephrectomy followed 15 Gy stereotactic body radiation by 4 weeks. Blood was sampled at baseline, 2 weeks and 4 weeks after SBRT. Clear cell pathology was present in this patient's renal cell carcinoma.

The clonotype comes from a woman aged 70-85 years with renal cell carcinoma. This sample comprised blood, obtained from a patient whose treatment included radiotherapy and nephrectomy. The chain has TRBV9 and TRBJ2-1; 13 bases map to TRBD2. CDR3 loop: CASSGRQEALAGGPSSYNEQFF. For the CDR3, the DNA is TGTGCCAGCAGCGGACGACAGGAAGCACTAGCGGGGGGGCCTAGCTCCTACAATGAGCAGTTCTTC. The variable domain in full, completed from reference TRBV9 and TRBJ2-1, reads DSGVTQTPKHLITATGQRVTLRCSPRSGDLSVYWYQQSLDQGLQFLIQYYNGEERAKGNILERFSAQQFPDLHSELNLSSLELGDSALYFCASSGRQEALAGGPSSYNEQFFGPGTRLTVL.